One and the same sample provided the 27 T cell receptor beta chains below, sequenced in a study of OX40 agonist ivuxolimab in advanced cancers. The library was prepared using the immunoSEQ multiplex PCR assay. Here the immuneACCESS table is served through TCRdb, limited to in-frame sequences with V and J called. Missing clones are a known gap in these copies; in checked studies unresolved V genes cover under half, and the rest lacks a known reason. The sample data list roughly 82,000 clones, and 89% of these were observed just once. Jointly, the top ten make up more than 8.5% of the sample. The starting material was CD4+ or CD8+ T cells sorted from blood, obtained in a trial of the OX40 agonist ivuxolimab. All receptors derive from an adult with an advanced solid tumor such as melanoma, head and neck, liver or kidney cancer.

The genes are TRBV15 and TRBJ2-7; TRBD1 matches 7 bases. The trim removed 1 base at V and 3 bases at J, leaving 6 bases unmatched. There are 15 residues in the CDR3. CDR1 is LNHNV and CDR2 is YYDKDF in the germline V gene (reference sequence). The CDR3 nucleotides read TGTGCCACCAGCAGAGTGTGGGGGACAGACTACGAGCAGTACTTC. The encoded protein is CATSRVWGTDYEQYF.

V usage is TRBV29-1 and J usage is TRBJ1-5; 9 bases align to TRBD1. Unmatched junction bases numbered 6, after V lost 6 bases and J lost 6 bases. Germline CDR1 reads SQVTM; CDR2 reads ANQGSEA. This CDR3 is 13 amino acids long. This chain's CDR3 is CSVTGGRGQPQHF. CDR3 nucleotide sequence: TGCAGCGTAACAGGGGGCCGGGGTCAGCCCCAGCATTTT.

This clone was counted a single time. The CDR3 sequence is CASSRTGGEGQPQHF. The CDR3 DNA is TGTGCCAGCAGTCGAACAGGGGGCGAAGGTCAGCCCCAGCATTTT. The chain links TRBV6-5 to TRBJ1-5; 9 bases match TRBD1. The CDR3 consists of 15 residues. CDR1 is MNHEY and CDR2 is SVGAGI in the germline V gene. The trim removed 5 bases at V and 6 bases at J, leaving 8 bases unmatched.

The chain is built from TRBV6-1 and TRBJ1-6; possible D gene TRBD1, 5 bases. Germline V gives CDR1 MNHNS, CDR2 SASEGT. Trimming shortened V by 8 bases and J by 8 bases, and 13 bases separated the two germline ends. The CDR3 is 13 amino acids. CDR3 sequence reads: CASGAGTYSPLHF. The CDR3 DNA reads TGTGCCAGCGGGGCAGGGACTTATTCACCCCTCCACTTT.

This CDR3 is CASSLDEDYNSPLHF. The DNA for the CDR3 is TGTGCCAGCAGTTTAGACGAGGACTATAATTCACCCCTCCACTTT. This rearrangement joins TRBV27 to TRBJ1-6; D is uncertain. Germline V gene lookup returns CDR1 MNHEY and CDR2 SMNVEV (reference sequence). The CDR3 spans 15 residues. The germline V and J ends were trimmed by 2 bases and 3 bases, with 8 bases remaining between them.

The chain employs TRBV2 and TRBJ2-4, with D uncertain. Trimming stripped 7 bases from V and 1 base from J, with 8 bases between. The CDR3 runs 13 residues. Germline CDR1 and CDR2: SNHLY and FYNNEI. CDR3 amino acids: CASIWRAKNIQYF. The CDR3 DNA reads TGTGCCAGCATTTGGCGGGCCAAAAACATTCAGTACTTC.

This chain joins TRBV7-8 and TRBJ2-7; D ambiguous. This CDR3 region has 13 residues. Trimming left V 4 bases short and J 2 bases short, with 9 bases between. Germline values: CDR1 SGHVS, CDR2 FQNEAQ. The CDR3 spells CASSSPLTYEQYF. The CDR3 bases are TGTGCCAGCAGCTCACCTTTGACCTACGAGCAGTACTTC.

The rearrangement links TRBV6-5 to TRBJ2-2, with 9 nucleotides matching TRBD2. From germline, CDR1 is MNHEY and CDR2 SVGAGI. This CDR3 is built from 14 residues. The V and J ends lost 11 bases and 6 bases, in that order; junction bases with no gene match: 10. CDR3 sequence reads: CASSTSGGPGELFF. As DNA, the CDR3 is TGTGCCTCGTCAACAAGCGGGGGGCCCGGGGAGCTGTTTTTT.

J is TRBJ2-2 and V is TRBV19, with D possibly TRBD2 on 6 matching bases. This CDR3 is 14 amino acids long. Germline-derived CDR1 and CDR2 are LNHDA and SQIVND (reference sequence). The germline V and J ends were trimmed by 9 bases and 0 bases, with 11 bases remaining between them. CDR3 sequence: CASNRGTNTGELFF. CDR3 in DNA: TGTGCCAGCAATCGGGGGACGAACACCGGGGAGCTGTTTTTT.

This chain uses TRBV28 with TRBJ2-7; 9 bases are a match to TRBD1. Germline CDR1 is MDHEN and CDR2 is SYDVKM. This CDR3 comprises 14 residues. V trimming: 5 bases; J trimming: 2 bases; junction bases outside the gene matches: 4. CDR3 loop: CASSPRQGAYEQYF. The CDR3 nucleotides read TGTGCCAGCAGTCCCCGACAGGGGGCCTACGAGCAGTACTTC.

CDR3 amino acids: CASAPTGGEETQYF. CDR3 DNA sequence: TGTGCCAGCGCGCCGACAGGGGGGGAAGAGACCCAGTACTTC. The rearrangement uses TRBV6-6 and TRBJ2-5, with 9 bases identical to TRBD1. After removal of 8 bases from V and 3 bases from J, the junction contained 7 bases not matched to a gene. The CDR3 is made up of 14 amino acids. The germline V gene has CDR1 MNHNY and CDR2 SVGAGI (reference sequence).

In DNA, the CDR3 is TGTGCCATCAGTGAACTAGACCAAGAGACCCAGTACTTC. Protein: CAISELDQETQYF. The V and J genes are TRBV10-3 and TRBJ2-5, with D perhaps TRBD2 (5 bases). V lost 3 bases to trimming and J lost 0 bases, with 5 bases between them. This CDR3 has 13 amino acids. Germline values: CDR1 ENHRY, CDR2 SYGVKD.

This chain links TRBV6-4 with TRBJ1-5, with D tentatively TRBD1 (5 bases). Trimming cost V 5 bases and J 4 bases, with 12 bases left between them. Germline CDR1 is MRHNA and CDR2 is SNTAGT. CDR3 length: 14 amino acids. CDR3 protein: CASSPEWGNQPQHF. The CDR3 DNA reads TGTGCCAGCAGTCCAGAGTGGGGGAATCAGCCCCAGCATTTT.

The J gene is TRBJ1-3, the V gene TRBV29-1, with 8 bases identical to TRBD1. This CDR3 has 13 residues. Germline loops: CDR1 SQVTM, CDR2 ANQGSEA. V gave up 6 bases and J gave up 2 bases; unmatched junction bases: 3. CDR3 coding DNA: TGCAGCGTGGAGGACAGGGCTGGAAACACCATATATTTT. The encoded protein is CSVEDRAGNTIYF.

The V call is TRBV28, the J call TRBJ1-2; D possibly corresponds to TRBD1 (6 bases). Germline lookup yields CDR1 MDHEN and CDR2 SYDVKM. CDR3 size: 17 residues. Trimming shortened V by 5 bases and J by 4 bases, and 23 bases separated the two germline ends. The CDR3 sequence is CASSPLALGGNSYGYTF. The CDR3, as DNA: TGTGCCAGCAGTCCTTTGGCCCTAGGGGGGAATAGCTATGGCTACACCTTC.

The chain employs TRBV11-3 and TRBJ1-3; D is possibly TRBD1 (6 bases). V lost 4 bases, J lost 5 bases, and 15 bases lay in between. Germline V gene lookup returns CDR1 SGHNT and CDR2 YENEEA. The CDR3 has 15 amino acids. For the CDR3, the DNA is TGTGCCAGCAGCTATTCTCTTCAGGGGAGAAACACCATATATTTT. Translating it yields CASSYSLQGRNTIYF.

As to this clone: Other nucleotide sequences from this sample produce the same CDR3. This chain uses TRBV18 with TRBJ2-2; D unresolved. V was trimmed by 6 bases and J by 5 bases, leaving 7 bases between them. Germline V CDR1 and CDR2: KGHSH, LQKENI. CDR3 length: 12 amino acids. CDR3 sequence reads: CASSPRTGELFF. CDR3 bases: TGTGCCAGCTCTCCCAGAACCGGGGAGCTGTTTTTT.

The chain combines TRBV27 with TRBJ2-7; TRBD1 matches 7 bases. V was pared by 6 bases and J by 5 bases, with 16 bases of the junction left unmatched. The germline V gene encodes CDR1 MNHEY and CDR2 SMNVEV (reference sequence). The CDR3 consists of 16 residues. The CDR3 bases are TGTGCCAGCAGCCCCTGGACAGGCCATGATGGCCACGAGCAGTACTTC. Its protein is CASSPWTGHDGHEQYF.

This clone was counted a single time. The rearrangement links TRBV7-9 to TRBJ2-5; TRBD1 agrees at 7 bases. Germline CDR1 is SEHNR and CDR2 is FQNEAQ (reference sequence). V trimming: 1 base; J trimming: 3 bases; junction bases outside the gene matches: 8. The CDR3 contains 16 residues. CDR3 sequence: CASSLDILRGKETQYF. Written as DNA, the CDR3 is TGTGCCAGCAGCTTAGACATACTCAGGGGGAAAGAGACCCAGTACTTC.

This clone appeared once. The chain combines TRBV7-9 with TRBJ2-3; 9 bases fit TRBD1. J was trimmed by 3 bases and V by 2 bases; bases with no gene match: 6. In germline, CDR1 is SEHNR, CDR2 FQNEAQ (reference sequence). The CDR3 runs 16 residues. In DNA form, the CDR3 reads TGTGCCAGCAGCTTACCGAGACAGGGGGGAACAGATACGCAGTATTTT. As protein: CASSLPRQGGTDTQYF.

This chain joins TRBV2 and TRBJ1-2; 7 bases map to TRBD1. CDR1 is SNHLY, CDR2 FYNNEI, per germline. V lost 4 bases to trimming and J lost 8 bases; unmatched junction nucleotides: 7. This CDR3 is built from 13 residues. For the CDR3, the DNA is TGTGCCAGCAGTGTGGACAGGTCCCACGGCTACACCTTC. Its protein product is CASSVDRSHGYTF.

The V gene is TRBV11-3, the J gene TRBJ1-3; 7 bases fit TRBD1. This CDR3 is 13 amino acids long. J gave up 2 bases and V 6 bases, and 1 base lay outside the gene matches. Germline V gene data show CDR1 as SGHNT and CDR2 as YENEEA. CDR3 DNA: TGTGCCAGCAGTACAGGGGCTGGAAACACCATATATTTT. Protein: CASSTGAGNTIYF.

The J gene is TRBJ2-7, the V gene TRBV5-1; D is tentatively TRBD1 or TRBD2 (5 bases each). The CDR3 runs to 16 residues. The germline CDR1 and CDR2 sequences are SGHRS and YFSETQ. V dropped 2 bases and J dropped 1 base, with 16 bases sitting between them. The CDR3 nucleotides read TGCGCCAGCAGCTTCTCCACGGGGCCCTCTTCCTACGAGCAGTACTTC. The encoded protein is CASSFSTGPSSYEQYF.

The chain couples TRBV18 to TRBJ2-7, with 8 bases aligning to TRBD1. The V gene end was trimmed by 3 bases and the J gene end by 2 bases; junction bases not matched to a gene: 6. The CDR3 has 15 amino acids. CDR1 is KGHSH, CDR2 LQKENI, per germline. CDR3 loop: CASSPGGQGTYEQYF. CDR3 nucleotides: TGTGCCAGCTCACCGGGTGGACAGGGCACCTACGAGCAGTACTTC. The variable domain in full, completed from reference TRBV18 and TRBJ2-7, reads NAGVMQNPRHLVRRRGQEARLRCSPMKGHSHVYWYRQLPEEGLKFMVYLQKENIIDESGMPKERFSAEFPKEGPSILRIQQVVRGDSAAYFCASSPGGQGTYEQYFGPGTRLTVT.

The rearrangement uses TRBV2 and TRBJ2-2; no definite D call. Per germline, CDR1 SNHLY and CDR2 FYNNEI. The CDR3 length is 15 residues. Trimming took 5 bases from V and 5 from J, leaving 15 bases between them. The CDR3 sequence is CASSPWWGPTGELFF. The CDR3 region has the DNA TGTGCCAGCAGTCCATGGTGGGGTCCAACCGGGGAGCTGTTTTTT.

The gene calls are TRBV5-1 and TRBJ1-2; D not certain. Germline-derived CDR1 and CDR2 are SGHRS and YFSETQ. V was pared by 0 bases and J by 7 bases, with 4 bases between. The CDR3 covers 11 residues. In DNA, the CDR3 is TGCGCCAGCAGCTTGGAGGGTGGCTACACCTTC. It specifies CASSLEGGYTF. Filled out from reference TRBV5-1 and TRBJ1-2, the complete variable domain reads KAGVTQTPRYLIKTRGQQVTLSCSPISGHRSVSWYQQTPGQGLQFLFEYFSETQRNKGNFPGRFSGRQFSNSRSEMNVSTLELGDSALYLCASSLEGGYTFGSGTRLTVV.

The genes are TRBV28 and TRBJ2-3; D is undetermined. The germline CDR1 and CDR2 sequences are MDHEN and SYDVKM. CDR3 size: 16 residues. Trimming took 3 bases from V and 3 from J, leaving 16 bases between them. Here the CDR3 DNA reads TGTGCCAGCAGTTTGGGCGGAGCGATAGGGACAGATACGCAGTATTTT. This codes for CASSLGGAIGTDTQYF. Using reference TRBV28 and TRBJ2-3 for the parts outside the CDR3, the full variable domain is DVKVTQSSRYLVKRTGEKVFLECVQDMDHENMFWYRQDPGLGLRLIYFSYDVKMKEKGDIPEGYSVSREKKERFSLILESASTNQTSMYLCASSLGGAIGTDTQYFGPGTRLTVL.